Below, 25 T cell receptor beta chains from the same sample are listed, as sequenced in a study of siplizumab effects on memory and regulatory T cells (dated by TCRdb to about 2019). The method was the immunoSEQ multiplex PCR assay. Entries here come from immuneACCESS through TCRdb and include only in-frame sequences with V and J called. Some clones fail to appear in such tables; in the studies checked, an unresolved V gene covers under half of the shortfall, and the cause of the remainder is unknown. The sample includes about 87,000 clones, with 90% to 95% observed a single time. Together, the top ten hold roughly 0.29% of the sample. The source material was non-Treg CD4+ T cells sorted from blood. In light of the paper, this sample's cell subset or site label describes: FACS-sorted unstimulated CD4+ non-regulatory T cells. The receptor set was obtained from a human donor in good health.

V and J are TRBV5-8 and TRBJ2-2; D possibly corresponds to TRBD1 (5 bases). The V end lost 2 bases, the J end lost 5 bases, and 13 bases lay between the germline ends. The germline gives CDR1 SGHTS, CDR2 YDEGEE. The CDR3 sequence is 15 residues long. The CDR3 protein is CASSFRVLRTGELFF. The DNA of the CDR3 is TGTGCCAGCAGCTTCAGGGTTTTGCGGACCGGGGAGCTGTTTTTT.

The chain has TRBV5-4 and TRBJ2-3, with 12 bases lining up with TRBD2. CDR3 length: 16 amino acids. Germline V gives CDR1 SGHNT, CDR2 YYREEE (reference sequence). J lost 3 bases, V lost 1 base, and 3 bases had no gene match. Written as DNA, the CDR3 is TGTGCCAGCAGCTTGAGGACTAGCGGGGTAACAGATACGCAGTATTTT. Translation: CASSLRTSGVTDTQYF.

J is TRBJ2-1 and V is TRBV9, with D possibly being TRBD2 (5 bases). Germline loops: CDR1 SGDLS, CDR2 YYNGEE. V gave up 5 bases and J gave up 8 bases, with 17 bases separating them. The CDR3 covers 14 residues. CDR3 coding DNA: TGTGCCAGCAGTGCCGCCTGGGGAGAGTATGAGCAGTTCTTC. Translating gives CASSAAWGEYEQFF.

The chain joins TRBV12-5 to TRBJ1-2, with D uncertain. The CDR3 contains 12 residues. Germline V gives CDR1 LGHNT, CDR2 FRNRAP. Trimming took off 6 bases at V and 2 bases at J, with 7 bases between the two ends. This CDR3 is CASGTGNYGYTF. In DNA, the CDR3 is TGTGCTAGTGGGACGGGAAACTATGGCTACACCTTC.

The rearrangement uses TRBV13 and TRBJ2-7; D is unclear. CDR3 length equals 15 residues. V lost 2 bases and J 1 base, leaving 12 bases between the germline ends. Germline CDR1 reads PRHDT; CDR2 reads FYEKMQ (reference sequence). CDR3 loop: CASSLNGVSSYEQYF. The DNA for the CDR3 is TGTGCCAGCAGCTTAAACGGTGTATCATCCTACGAGCAGTACTTC.

V usage is TRBV7-8 and J usage is TRBJ2-3; TRBD2 matches 7 bases. The CDR3 loop spans 14 amino acids. Germline lookup yields CDR1 SGHVS and CDR2 FQNEAQ. Trimming cost V 0 bases and J 3 bases; bases outside gene matches: 0. The DNA for the CDR3 is TGTGCCAGCAGCTTAGCGGGAGGGACAGATACGCAGTATTTT. As protein: CASSLAGGTDTQYF.

This chain connects TRBV5-4 to TRBJ1-1, with D perhaps TRBD1 (6 bases). Between the trimmed V and J ends, which lost 3 bases and 4 bases, there was a span of 13 bases. Germline assignment: CDR1 SGHNT and CDR2 YYREEE (reference sequence). The CDR3 runs 14 residues. The CDR3 nucleotides are TGTGCCAGCAGCTCATCGGGGGGGCCCACTGAAGCTTTCTTT. Translated, it gives CASSSSGGPTEAFF.

The chain joins TRBV30 to TRBJ1-1, with no clear D. The V end was cut by 4 bases, the J end by 7 bases, with 13 bases between. Germline V gene lookup returns CDR1 GTSNPN and CDR2 SVGIG (reference sequence). This CDR3 contains 12 residues. The CDR3 region is CAWTSRGSEAFF. The CDR3 DNA reads TGTGCCTGGACTAGCCGGGGAAGTGAAGCTTTCTTT.

This sequence joins TRBV6-1 and TRBJ1-2; 9 nucleotides agree with TRBD1. The CDR3 is 14 residues long. The V gene end was trimmed by 6 bases and the J gene end by 1 base; junction bases not matched to a gene: 3. Per germline, CDR1 MNHNS and CDR2 SASEGT. CDR3 residues: CASRRTGDNYGYTF. The CDR3 coding sequence is TGTGCCAGCAGGCGGACAGGGGATAACTATGGCTACACCTTC.

The chain links TRBV30 to TRBJ2-7, with a weak D call TRBD1 (5 bases). Germline V gene lookup returns CDR1 GTSNPN and CDR2 SVGIG (reference sequence). There are 14 residues in the CDR3. Trimming pared 2 bases from V and 2 bases from J, leaving 13 bases between. DNA of the CDR3: TGTGCCTGGAGTAATGACAGACCCACCTACGAGCAGTACTTC. As protein: CAWSNDRPTYEQYF.

The V gene is TRBV9, the J gene TRBJ1-2; D is possibly TRBD1 (6 bases). The CDR3 runs 15 residues. V was shortened by 2 bases and J by 0 bases, with 11 bases between the two germline ends. Germline V gene data show CDR1 as SGDLS and CDR2 as YYNGEE. The CDR3 spells CASSVPDSPNYGYTF. CDR3 DNA: TGTGCCAGCAGCGTCCCGGACAGCCCTAACTATGGCTACACCTTC.

This sequence joins TRBV11-2 and TRBJ1-2, with 11 bases aligning to TRBD1. The length of the CDR3 is 14 residues. Trimming cost V 3 bases and J 8 bases; bases outside gene matches: 5. Germline CDR1 and CDR2: SGHAT and FQNNGV. The chain's CDR3 is CASSFTRTGGGYTF. The CDR3 DNA reads TGTGCCAGCAGCTTTACCCGGACAGGGGGCGGCTACACCTTC.

The V gene is TRBV7-9, the J gene TRBJ2-7, with 8 positions matching TRBD1. V lost 1 base and J lost 3; bases outside the gene matches: 5. Germline V lookup: CDR1 SEHNR, CDR2 FQNEAQ (reference sequence). The CDR3 consists of 15 residues. CDR3 DNA sequence: TGTGCCAGCAGCTTAGTAGCTGGACAGGGCTACGAGCAGTACTTC. This encodes CASSLVAGQGYEQYF.

This chain joins TRBV2 and TRBJ2-1, with D perhaps TRBD2 (5 bases). The V end lost 2 bases, the J end lost 9 bases, and 14 bases lay between the germline ends. CDR1 is SNHLY, CDR2 FYNNEI, per germline. The CDR3 is made up of 14 amino acids. The CDR3 loop is CASSEIGEGGEQFF. CDR3 nucleotides: TGTGCCAGCAGTGAAATCGGGGAAGGCGGTGAGCAGTTCTTC.

This rearrangement joins TRBV6-1 to TRBJ1-5; no clear D. Germline CDR1 and CDR2: MNHNS and SASEGT. The length of the CDR3 is 14 residues. V shed 10 bases and J shed 4 bases, with 17 bases lying between them. CDR3 sequence: CATGVGRRNQPQHF. As DNA, the CDR3 is TGTGCCACCGGGGTGGGCCGGAGGAATCAGCCCCAGCATTTT.

V usage is TRBV4-1 and J usage is TRBJ2-3, with 10 bases that match TRBD1. The CDR3 sequence is 17 residues long. CDR1 is MGHRA and CDR2 is YSYEKL in the germline V gene. Germline trimming cut 3 bases from V and 3 bases from J; bases unmatched to any gene: 9. As DNA, the CDR3 is TGCGCCAGCAGCCACCAACTGGGACAGGGGCAGACAGATACGCAGTATTTT. The encoded protein is CASSHQLGQGQTDTQYF.

This rearrangement joins TRBV5-6 to TRBJ1-3; D not resolved. The CDR3 is 18 amino acids. Germline CDR1 is SGHDT and CDR2 is YYEEEE. V shed 0 bases and J shed 0 bases, with 16 bases lying between them. The CDR3 is CASSLANPLRLSGNTIYF. The CDR3 nucleotides are TGTGCCAGCAGCTTGGCCAATCCCCTCCGGCTCTCTGGAAACACCATATATTTT.

This chain connects TRBV9 to TRBJ2-1, with TRBD2 matching 7 bases. Germline V lookup: CDR1 SGDLS, CDR2 YYNGEE. With 3 bases clipped from V and 8 bases from J, the junction kept 8 bases outside the gene matches. This CDR3 comprises 14 residues. The CDR3 DNA follows: TGTGCCAGCAGCGCCGGACTAGAGCTCGATGAGCAGTTCTTC. Translation gives CASSAGLELDEQFF.

The CDR3 nucleotides are TGTGCCAGCAGCCCGGGACGCTTGAATCAGCCCCAGCATTTT. Translating it yields CASSPGRLNQPQHF. The rearrangement links TRBV27 to TRBJ1-5; D possibly corresponds to TRBD1 (5 bases). This CDR3 region has 14 residues. Trimming shortened V by 6 bases and J by 4 bases, and 13 bases separated the two germline ends. The germline V gene has CDR1 MNHEY and CDR2 SMNVEV (reference sequence).

The CDR3 DNA is TGTGCCAGCACCTCGGGCCGACTAGCCGAGCAGTTCTTC. Translated: CASTSGRLAEQFF. This rearrangement joins TRBV5-6 to TRBJ2-1; 7 positions match TRBD2. The CDR3 contains 13 residues. V lost 6 bases, J lost 10 bases, and 10 bases stayed unmatched. CDR1 is SGHDT and CDR2 is YYEEEE in the germline V gene.

This chain joins TRBV9 and TRBJ2-1; 8 nucleotides match TRBD1. Germline V CDR1 and CDR2: SGDLS, YYNGEE. The junction had 4 bases not matched to a gene; V was cut back by 2 bases and J by 6 bases. The CDR3 covers 14 residues. CDR3 nucleotide sequence: TGTGCCAGCAGCGTGGGGACAGGAGGCAATGAGCAGTTCTTC. The encoded protein is CASSVGTGGNEQFF.

V gene TRBV9 combines with J gene TRBJ2-7; 8 bases are a match to TRBD2. Trimming removed 4 bases from V and 6 bases from J; junction bases left unmatched: 0. CDR1 SGDLS and CDR2 YYNGEE come from the germline V gene. The CDR3 extends over 11 amino acids. Here the CDR3 DNA reads TGTGCCAGCAGCCGGGGGGGCGAGCAGTACTTC. It specifies CASSRGGEQYF.

The rearrangement uses TRBV5-1 and TRBJ1-3; perhaps TRBD1 as D (5 bases). V was shortened by 4 bases and J by 0 bases, with 14 bases between the two germline ends. The germline V gene encodes CDR1 SGHRS and CDR2 YFSETQ. This CDR3 spans 16 amino acids. The CDR3 nucleotides are TGCGCCAGCAGCGAGCAAGGACACTTCTCTGGAAACACCATATATTTT. It is translated as CASSEQGHFSGNTIYF.

The CDR3: CASSQAVTGGLETQYF. CDR3 bases: TGCGCCAGCAGCCAAGCCGTCACAGGGGGTCTTGAGACCCAGTACTTC. The gene calls are TRBV4-1 and TRBJ2-5; 8 bases line up with TRBD1. This CDR3 region has 16 residues. Germline V gene sequence: CDR1 MGHRA, CDR2 YSYEKL. V lost 1 base to trimming and J lost 5 bases; unmatched junction nucleotides: 9.

The CDR3 region is CASSLANTGYNEQFF. The CDR3 region has the DNA TGTGCCAGCAGCTTAGCGAATACGGGATACAATGAGCAGTTCTTC. This rearrangement joins TRBV7-9 to TRBJ2-1; perhaps TRBD2 as D (5 bases). V was shortened by 0 bases and J by 4 bases, with 10 bases between the two germline ends. Germline CDR1 reads SEHNR; CDR2 reads FQNEAQ (reference sequence). The CDR3 length is 15 residues.